The 26 T cell receptor beta chains reported below all come from one sample, sequenced in a study of a mutant IDH1 vaccine in newly diagnosed glioma. Profiling relied on immunoSEQ multiplex PCR, and the TCRdb table lists in-frame clones only, not all of them. The sample has tens of thousands of clones; 80% to 85% are singletons. Their cognate antigens are unknown. Time point denoted: week 35, safety follow-up. Each vaccine dose was 300 ug of mutant IDH1 20-mer peptide, with topical imiquimod. The sequenced sample was PBMCs, obtained from a glioma patient whose treatment included an IDH1 peptide vaccine. All receptors come from a woman younger than 30 with glioma.

The V call is TRBV4-1, the J call TRBJ2-3; 7 bases match TRBD2. V shed 4 bases, J shed 0 bases, and the junction held 7 bases outside the gene matches. The CDR3 totals 16 residues. Looked up from germline, CDR1 is MGHRA and CDR2 is YSYEKL. CDR3 in DNA: TGCGCCAGCAGCCTCTGGGGTAGCGGGAGCACAGATACGCAGTATTTT. Protein product: CASSLWGSGSTDTQYF.

The J gene is TRBJ2-7, the V gene TRBV5-6, with TRBD1 as a possible D gene (7 bases). Per germline, CDR1 SGHDT and CDR2 YYEEEE. CDR3 size: 14 residues. V dropped 4 bases and J dropped 6 bases, with 17 bases sitting between them. The CDR3 here is CASSGQGGHGEQYF. CDR3 nucleotide sequence: TGTGCCAGCAGCGGCCAGGGGGGTCATGGCGAGCAGTACTTC.

The DNA for the CDR3 is TGTGCCAGCAATCCCACGGGGCCAGCAGCTTTCTTT. Protein sequence: CASNPTGPAAFF. The J gene is TRBJ1-1, the V gene TRBV6-1, with TRBD1 as a possible D gene (5 bases). Germline V gene sequence: CDR1 MNHNS, CDR2 SASEGT. Deletions cut 7 bases from V and 10 bases from J, with 16 bases between. The CDR3 loop spans 12 amino acids.

This chain joins TRBV28 and TRBJ1-2; 7 bases align to TRBD1. The CDR3 extends over 14 amino acids. In germline, CDR1 is MDHEN, CDR2 SYDVKM. Trimming removed 8 bases from V and 4 bases from J; junction bases left unmatched: 10. CDR3 sequence reads: CASDPTGMSYGYTF. DNA of the CDR3: TGTGCCAGCGACCCGACAGGGATGAGCTATGGCTACACCTTC.

The V call is TRBV19, the J call TRBJ1-4; 9 bases match TRBD1. CDR3 length: 15 amino acids. The trim removed 5 bases at V and 5 bases at J, leaving 6 bases unmatched. CDR1 and CDR2 from the germline V gene are LNHDA and SQIVND (reference sequence). The CDR3 DNA follows: TGTGCCAGTAGTCCCTCCGGGACAGGGAATGAAAAACTGTTTTTT. Translated, it gives CASSPSGTGNEKLFF.

This chain links TRBV18 with TRBJ2-7, with D perhaps matching TRBD2 (6 bases). Trimming stripped 6 bases from V and 7 bases from J, with 19 bases between. This CDR3 is built from 14 residues. CDR1 is KGHSH and CDR2 is LQKENI in the germline V gene. Here the CDR3 reads CASSPGTDAGEQYF. The CDR3 nucleotides read TGTGCCAGCTCGCCCGGGACGGATGCGGGGGAGCAGTACTTC.

The V gene is TRBV5-1, the J gene TRBJ1-1; D unresolved. CDR1 and CDR2 (germline): SGHRS, YFSETQ. This CDR3 has 14 residues. Trimming stripped 2 bases from V and 1 base from J, with 9 bases between. The CDR3 DNA sequence: TGCGCCAGCAGCTTCGAAAAACCGAACACTGAAGCTTTCTTT. It yields the protein CASSFEKPNTEAFF.

This chain links TRBV7-9 with TRBJ2-1; D unclear. Germline-derived CDR1 and CDR2 are SEHNR and FQNEAQ (reference sequence). Trimming left V 7 bases short and J 8 bases short, with 15 bases between. The CDR3 totals 13 residues. Here the CDR3 DNA reads TGTGCCAGCACCCTCCTCCCGGGCGATGAGCAGTTCTTC. It translates to CASTLLPGDEQFF.

This clone has more than one count but fewer than ten. This chain connects TRBV19 to TRBJ1-5, with D tentatively TRBD1 (5 bases). This CDR3 has 12 residues. V lost 5 bases, J lost 10 bases, and 12 bases lay in between. The V gene's germline CDR1 is LNHDA and CDR2 SQIVND (reference sequence). The CDR3 coding sequence is TGTGCCAGTAGTCCGAGGGGTCTTCCCCAGCATTTT. Translation gives CASSPRGLPQHF.

The rearrangement joins TRBV19 to TRBJ2-3; D unclear. The CDR3 consists of 13 residues. CDR1 is LNHDA, CDR2 SQIVND, per germline (reference sequence). Between the trimmed V and J ends, which lost 7 bases and 2 bases, there was a span of 10 bases. This CDR3 is CASMGYPTDTQYF. The CDR3 bases are TGTGCCAGTATGGGCTACCCCACAGATACGCAGTATTTT.

The gene calls are TRBV2 and TRBJ2-7; TRBD2 is a possible D gene (5 bases). In germline, CDR1 is SNHLY, CDR2 FYNNEI. The CDR3 runs 14 residues. Trimming removed 7 bases from V and 3 bases from J, with 16 bases in between. DNA for the CDR3: TGTGCCAGCACTCCCTACTTCGGGGACTACGAGCAGTACTTC. It encodes CASTPYFGDYEQYF.

The V and J genes are TRBV10-3 and TRBJ2-6; TRBD1 matches at 8 bases. The V gene end was trimmed by 6 bases and the J gene end by 0 bases; junction bases not matched to a gene: 10. The CDR3 has 18 residues. Germline lookup yields CDR1 ENHRY and CDR2 SYGVKD. The CDR3, as DNA: TGTGCCATCAGAGGTGGGAGACAGGGGTACTCTGGGGCCAACGTCCTGACTTTC. It is translated as CAIRGGRQGYSGANVLTF.

The chain has TRBV11-2 and TRBJ2-3; D call uncertain. Trimming cost V 0 bases and J 2 bases, with 6 bases left between them. The CDR3 has 14 amino acids. Germline CDR1 and CDR2: SGHAT and FQNNGV. The CDR3 is CASSLDPATDTQYF. The DNA of the CDR3 is TGTGCCAGCAGCTTAGATCCCGCCACAGATACGCAGTATTTT.

As to this clone: At the DNA level, this CDR3 is encoded by other sequences in the same sample as well. V gene TRBV6-4 combines with J gene TRBJ1-2, with D perhaps matching TRBD1 (5 bases). The germline gives CDR1 MRHNA, CDR2 SNTAGT. V gave up 2 bases and J gave up 7 bases, with 8 bases separating them. The CDR3 extends over 12 amino acids. The CDR3 sequence: CASSDRGGGYTF. The CDR3 DNA reads TGTGCCAGCAGTGACAGGGGCGGTGGCTACACCTTC.

The chain uses TRBV11-3 and TRBJ1-1; D gene uncertain. V was trimmed by 6 bases and J by 0 bases, leaving 11 bases between them. The CDR3 loop spans 14 amino acids. The germline V gene encodes CDR1 SGHNT and CDR2 YENEEA. CDR3 residues: CASSQGVLNTEAFF. CDR3 DNA sequence: TGTGCCAGCAGTCAAGGCGTATTGAACACTGAAGCTTTCTTT. Using reference TRBV11-3 and TRBJ1-1 for the parts outside the CDR3, the full variable domain is EAGVVQSPRYKIIEKKQPVAFWCNPISGHNTLYWYLQNLGQGPELLIRYENEEAVDDSQLPKDRFSAERLKGVDSTLKIQPAELGDSAVYLCASSQGVLNTEAFFGQGTRLTVV.

The chain uses TRBV5-4 and TRBJ2-2; D uncertain. Germline CDR1 and CDR2: SGHNT and YYREEE (reference sequence). Trimming shortened V by 6 bases and J by 1 base, and 7 bases separated the two germline ends. The CDR3 extends over 13 amino acids. This chain's CDR3 is CASNSKNTGELFF. Written as DNA, the CDR3 is TGTGCCAGCAACTCAAAGAACACCGGGGAGCTGTTTTTT.

V gene TRBV5-6 combines with J gene TRBJ2-3, with 15 bases identical to TRBD2. V trimming: 4 bases; J trimming: 5 bases; junction bases outside the gene matches: 8. Germline CDR1 SGHDT, CDR2 YYEEEE. This CDR3 region has 17 residues. The DNA of the CDR3 is TGTGCCAGCAGCCCCTGGACTAGCGGGGGGGCTGGAGATACGCAGTATTTT. Residues: CASSPWTSGGAGDTQYF.

The chain joins TRBV4-2 to TRBJ2-7, with D perhaps matching TRBD1 (5 bases). The germline V and J ends were trimmed by 1 base and 3 bases, with 10 bases remaining between them. Germline V gene sequence: CDR1 LGHNA, CDR2 YNFKEQ. This CDR3 is 14 amino acids long. The chain's CDR3 is CASSQVQGSYEQYF. Here the CDR3 DNA reads TGTGCCAGCAGCCAAGTTCAGGGTAGCTACGAGCAGTACTTC.

The CDR3 DNA reads TGTGCCAGCAGCCATCTAGCGGGAGTCCCAGATACGCAGTATTTT. Amino acids: CASSHLAGVPDTQYF. This rearrangement joins TRBV7-9 to TRBJ2-3; 10 bases fit TRBD2. Germline-derived CDR1 and CDR2 are SEHNR and FQNEAQ (reference sequence). The length of the CDR3 is 15 residues. J lost 4 bases, V lost 5 bases, and 6 bases had no gene match.

The rearrangement uses TRBV29-1 and TRBJ1-3; a weak D match, TRBD1 (5 bases). Germline CDR1 and CDR2: SQVTM and ANQGSEA. Trimming cost V 6 bases and J 0 bases, with 9 bases left between them. This CDR3 is built from 13 residues. The CDR3 region is CSVRGNSGNTIYF. CDR3 in DNA: TGCAGCGTCCGGGGGAACTCTGGAAACACCATATATTTT.

The chain is built from TRBV7-9 and TRBJ1-2; TRBD1 is a possible D gene (5 bases). In germline, CDR1 is SEHNR, CDR2 FQNEAQ (reference sequence). Trimming left V 3 bases short and J 6 bases short, with 5 bases between. The CDR3 consists of 11 residues. In DNA form, the CDR3 reads TGTGCCAGCAGCTTCAGGGATGGCTACACCTTC. Protein: CASSFRDGYTF.

The chain recombines TRBV5-5 with TRBJ2-7, with D possibly TRBD2 on 6 matching bases. Trimming took 4 bases from V and 0 from J, leaving 8 bases between them. The CDR3 sequence is 13 residues long. The germline V gene has CDR1 SGHKS and CDR2 YYEKEE (reference sequence). This CDR3 is CASSHGSSYEQYF. The CDR3 bases are TGTGCCAGCAGCCACGGGAGCTCCTACGAGCAGTACTTC.

J is TRBJ2-3 and V is TRBV11-2, with a tentative D call TRBD1 (5 bases). The CDR3 spans 17 residues. Germline V gene lookup returns CDR1 SGHAT and CDR2 FQNNGV. The V and J ends lost 0 bases and 0 bases respectively, with 13 bases between them. The CDR3 here is CASSLEARAFSTDTQYF. CDR3 DNA sequence: TGTGCCAGCAGCTTAGAGGCCAGGGCCTTTAGCACAGATACGCAGTATTTT.

The chain recombines TRBV7-9 with TRBJ2-3; D not certain. The CDR3 is made up of 13 amino acids. V lost 8 bases to trimming and J lost 2 bases, with 11 bases between them. Germline V gene sequence: CDR1 SEHNR, CDR2 FQNEAQ (reference sequence). DNA of the CDR3: TGTGCCAGCCCCTCCGGAAACACAGATACGCAGTATTTT. This encodes CASPSGNTDTQYF.

The chain employs TRBV27 and TRBJ1-5; D remains unclear. The CDR3 loop spans 14 amino acids. V was clipped by 1 base and J by 6 bases, with 10 bases between them. Germline V lookup: CDR1 MNHEY, CDR2 SMNVEV (reference sequence). As DNA, the CDR3 is TGTGCCAGCAGTTTATGGAGCCGCGGTCAGCCCCAGCATTTT. Its protein is CASSLWSRGQPQHF.

The chain employs TRBV6-1 and TRBJ1-4; possibly TRBD1 for D (6 bases). Germline loops: CDR1 MNHNS, CDR2 SASEGT. V was pared by 5 bases and J by 0 bases, with 10 bases between. This CDR3 comprises 15 residues. CDR3 in amino acids: CASSLQGSTNEKLFF. Here the CDR3 DNA reads TGTGCCAGCAGTCTACAGGGATCAACTAATGAAAAACTGTTTTTT.